This T cell receptor beta chain is drawn from a study of T cell responses to AZD1222 COVID-19 vaccine. The wider study: The analysis combined second doses at about 4 or about 12 weeks. Study results and limitations: There were vaccine-associated CD4 TCRs across spike, dominant at 160-218 and 743-854. Spike-specific TCRs gained breadth and depth after people received two AZD1222 doses. Repertoire collection took place solely once the T cell response had peaked.

The CDR3 loop spans 13 amino acids. Regarding this clone: Its antigen remains unknown.

TCRdb's copy holds only in-frame clones and misses some; the assay was immunoSEQ multiplex PCR. The top ten hold under 20% of the sample, which has under 100,000 clones, around 90% seen once. This receptor was identified in an adult in good health. The sequencing here drew on peripheral blood, taken on day 0 of AZD1222 vaccination. The V and J genes are TRBV21-1 and TRBJ2-7; the table assigns TRBD1, which was not confirmed against the DNA. TRBV21-1 is designated a pseudogene. The CDR3 coding sequence is TGTGCCAGCAACCCGGGACAGAGCCACGAGCAGTACTTC. Translation gives CASNPGQSHEQYF.